Here is one TCR beta chain with its context. This clonotype showed up many times. Its specific antigen is unknown. No quality values exist for individual bases; no much larger clone is one base distant. TCRdb records Illumina HiSeq 1500 as the sequencer. TCRdb reanalyzed the raw reads on its own, using fastp at Q25 for trimming and MiXCR for clone calling, and kept in-frame beta chains. Every CDR3 protein is listed once, alongside the most common genes and DNA of its rows. This sample comprises roughly 280,000 distinct CDR3 sequences, approximately 9% of them detected only once. The ten largest clones take up around 15% of the sample. The data originate from a study of T cell repertoires in cytomegalovirus infection (dated by TCRdb to the late 2010s). Looking at the study overall: Because public TCR beta signatures pointed to carriage of CMV infection together with the matching HLA type, the HLA type of each donor mattered for the analysis. General study outcomes and caveats: In the ex vivo response, HLA-C-restricted CMV-specific TCR beta clonotypes were dominant, and in two of eight donors the single most frequent clonotype came from this HLA-C-restricted group. In both this cohort and an independent cohort of some 380 donors, the cumulative frequency of public TCR beta family members distinguished carriers of CMV infection plus the relevant HLA type.

From a lookup of the germline V gene, CDR1 and CDR2 are KGHSH and LQKENI. Spanning cysteine to phenylalanine, the CDR3 consists of 15 amino acids. The sequence is cut down to CDR3 DNA, 45 bases in frame from base 1. V gives up 3 bases and J gives up 7 bases, and the segment between their germline ends measures 13 bases. The sequence is built from TRBV18 and TRBJ1-6, with the D gene call left open. Sequencing input: PBMCs. The sequence derives from a human donor in good health (CMV status not recorded). Some clones in this sample may be carry-over from other donors' samples. The nucleotides read TGTGCCAGCTCACCTGATCAGTCAATAAATTCACCCCTCCACTTT. Translated, this gives CASSPDQSINSPLHF. Here the CDR3 is joined to the reference TRBV18 and TRBJ1-6 genes, and the full variable domain is: NAGVMQNPRHLVRRRGQEARLRCSPMKGHSHVYWYRQLPEEGLKFMVYLQKENIIDESGMPKERFSAEFPKEGPSILRIQQVVRGDSAAYFCASSPDQSINSPLHFGNGTRLTVT.